A selection of T cell receptor beta chains follows, all from one sample in a study of T cells in Graves' hyperthyroidism and ophthalmopathy. Using its own MiXCR run on the multiplex PCR reads, TCRdb lists one record per CDR3 protein. Altogether about 250,000 distinct CDR3 sequences are present, approximately 23% being singletons, with the ten largest covering 35%. The sequenced material came from blood. These receptors were obtained from a woman aged 40 to 50 with Graves' ophthalmopathy. CDR3s leave out the opening cysteine and the closing phenylalanine or tryptophan.

TRBJ2-7,TRBV5-1,ASSSGGGKQY
TRBJ1-5,TRBV19,ASSIGTSNQPQH
TRBJ1-2,TRBV7-2,ASRTGQGGGGGYT
TRBJ1-5,TRBV20-1,SARDLEDTRREQPQH
TRBJ1-3,TRBV20-1,SARLDRGTGNTIY
TRBJ2-7,TRBV6-5,ASSWTSGRAGLEQY
TRBJ2-7,TRBV30,AWSALDYEQY
TRBJ1-5,TRBV2,ASSQGFGWSNQPQH
TRBJ2-6,TRBV30,AWSEGISGANVLT
TRBJ2-7,TRBV19,ASSLGQGLGEQY
TRBJ1-1,TRBV6-1,ASSDTGLENTEAF
TRBJ2-7,TRBV5-1,ASSLTGSGEQY
TRBJ2-7,TRBV20-1,SATAEGQDLYEQY
TRBJ2-7,TRBV12-3/TRBV12-4,ASSLTGGGEQY
TRBJ2-2,TRBV6-1,ASDPGGAYTGELF
TRBJ1-2,TRBV2,ASSGDRGVHYGYT
TRBJ1-1,TRBV5-1,ASSLDRTGNTEAF
TRBJ2-2,TRBV7-9,ASSPRTVNTGELF
TRBJ2-3,TRBV5-5,ASRNRAPTDTQY
TRBJ2-6,TRBV6-9,ASTPRAASGANVLT
TRBJ2-7,TRBV29-1,SVGTETYEQY
TRBJ2-5,TRBV28,ASRGHETQY
TRBJ2-6,TRBV28,ASKSGSGANVLT
TRBJ1-2,TRBV28,ASRPQGRNYGYT
TRBJ1-2,TRBV10-3,AISERGDYGYT
TRBJ2-7,TRBV7-9,ASTYSGRAYEQY
TRBJ1-2,TRBV12-3/TRBV12-4,ASSYRLDGVNGYT
TRBJ2-7,TRBV7-2,ASSAALAGGPYEQY
TRBJ2-7,TRBV28,ASSLRGLAGAKSSYEQS
TRBJ2-5,TRBV10-3,AISETSGREETQY
TRBJ2-7,TRBV2,ASSEDGHQSSYEQY
TRBJ2-5,TRBV20-1,SAFGTRQETQY
TRBJ1-1,TRBV28,ASRASDRMNTEAF
TRBJ2-5,TRBV3-1,ASSHLQETQY
TRBJ1-1,TRBV12-3/TRBV12-4,ASSLSLNEAF
TRBJ1-5,TRBV6-5,ASSYSTGPQPQH
TRBJ2-7,TRBV6-2/TRBV6-3,ASSYSGLAGRYEQY
TRBJ1-1,TRBV12-3/TRBV12-4,ASSLSAGAAEAF
TRBJ2-5,TRBV27,ASTYWGAGGQETQY
TRBJ1-1,TRBV18,ASSPYSGAPTEAF
TRBJ1-5,TRBV12-3/TRBV12-4,ASSGTARPQH
TRBJ2-5,TRBV9,ASSVGALAGGRGDQETQY
TRBJ2-5,TRBV6-1,ASSATRLGTQY
TRBJ1-5,TRBV18,ASSPQGGISNQPQH
TRBJ2-5,TRBV6-1,ASARTVQETQY
TRBJ1-1,TRBV19,ASSRGRTEAF
TRBJ1-1,TRBV12-3/TRBV12-4,ASSLRTQITTEAF